The 24 T cell receptor beta chains in this list originate from one sample, sequenced in a study of radiotherapy plus CTLA-4 blockade in lung cancer. Here immunoSEQ multiplex PCR was the method, and the copy in TCRdb shows in-frame clones only, minus some. The profile shows approximately 50,000 clones, 73% of them singletons. The source was peripheral blood, collected from a patient treated with radiotherapy plus ipilimumab. The origin of the receptors is a human donor with non-small cell lung cancer who had a complete response to radiotherapy plus ipilimumab.

This clone was observed a single time. The chain has TRBV2 and TRBJ2-2, with D tentatively TRBD1 (6 bases). Trimming left V 5 bases short and J 3 bases short, with 16 bases between. The CDR3 contains 16 residues. CDR1 and CDR2 from the germline V gene are SNHLY and FYNNEI. The CDR3 protein is CASSKPPDRDTGELFF. The CDR3 DNA reads as TGTGCCAGCAGTAAACCCCCGGACAGAGACACCGGGGAGCTGTTTTTT.

This chain uses TRBV10-2 with TRBJ2-5; 8 positions match TRBD1. The germline V gene has CDR1 WSHSY and CDR2 SAAADI. With 5 bases clipped from V and 5 bases from J, the junction kept 10 bases outside the gene matches. This CDR3 region has 15 residues. The CDR3 here is CASSRTGGVLETQYF. The DNA of the CDR3 is TGCGCCAGCAGTAGAACAGGGGGTGTCCTGGAGACCCAGTACTTC.

This clone was picked up one time. V gene TRBV27 combines with J gene TRBJ1-1; 10 bases match TRBD1. The ends lost 6 bases at V and 7 bases at J; junction bases unmatched: 8. The CDR3 has 14 residues. CDR1 MNHEY and CDR2 SMNVEV come from the germline V gene (reference sequence). DNA of the CDR3: TGTGCCAGCAGCCGACAGGGGGCGCGTAGTGAAGCTTTCTTT. Translating gives CASSRQGARSEAFF.

J is TRBJ2-1 and V is TRBV7-9; perhaps TRBD2 as D (6 bases). V dropped 0 bases and J dropped 3 bases, with 9 bases sitting between them. The CDR3 consists of 15 residues. CDR1 is SEHNR, CDR2 FQNEAQ, per germline (reference sequence). CDR3 bases: TGTGCCAGCAGCTTAGCTAGCGGCTTCTACAATGAGCAGTTCTTC. Residues: CASSLASGFYNEQFF.

This clone has a single count. The sample contains more than one DNA sequence encoding this CDR3. The rearrangement links TRBV18 to TRBJ1-1; 8 bases match TRBD1. V was clipped by 3 bases and J by 1 base; unmatched bases: 1. The CDR3 totals 14 residues. Looked up from germline, CDR1 is KGHSH and CDR2 is LQKENI. CDR3 bases: TGTGCCAGCTCACCCGGGACAGGGAACACTGAAGCTTTCTTT. This encodes CASSPGTGNTEAFF.

This clone appeared once. This chain connects TRBV6-4 to TRBJ2-5; TRBD2 matches at 11 bases. Losses at the gene ends were 0 bases for V and 14 bases for J; bases not matched to a gene: 14. From germline, CDR1 is MRHNA and CDR2 SNTAGT. This CDR3 region has 16 residues. The CDR3 loop is CASSDSGQTSGVRVYF. The CDR3 region has the DNA TGTGCCAGCAGTGACTCGGGGCAGACTAGCGGGGTGCGAGTCTACTTC.

This clone has more than one count but fewer than ten. The V gene is TRBV28, the J gene TRBJ2-7; no clear D gene. The CDR3 is 14 residues long. V gave up 1 base and J gave up 0 bases, with 7 bases separating them. Germline V CDR1 and CDR2: MDHEN, SYDVKM. The DNA for the CDR3 is TGTGCCAGCAGTTTATTGGCCACCTCCTACGAGCAGTACTTC. Protein sequence: CASSLLATSYEQYF. The full variable domain, its missing parts supplied by reference TRBV28 and TRBJ2-7, is DVKVTQSSRYLVKRTGEKVFLECVQDMDHENMFWYRQDPGLGLRLIYFSYDVKMKEKGDIPEGYSVSREKKERFSLILESASTNQTSMYLCASSLLATSYEQYFGPGTRLTVT.

J is TRBJ1-6 and V is TRBV19; D remains ambiguous. Germline CDR1 is LNHDA and CDR2 is SQIVND (reference sequence). The CDR3 contains 13 residues. Trimming pared 10 bases from V and 7 bases from J, leaving 14 bases between. The CDR3 spells CATKESLNSPLHF. The CDR3, as DNA: TGTGCCACTAAAGAATCTCTCAATTCACCCCTCCACTTT.

The V call is TRBV5-1, the J call TRBJ1-1; 7 bases agree with TRBD1. V lost 0 bases, J lost 0 bases, and 11 bases stayed unmatched. The germline V gene has CDR1 SGHRS and CDR2 YFSETQ. The CDR3 loop spans 18 amino acids. DNA of the CDR3: TGCGCCAGCAGCTTGGGACAGGGAAGGTCGGTCGTGAACACTGAAGCTTTCTTT. It specifies CASSLGQGRSVVNTEAFF. The full variable domain, in which reference TRBV5-1 and TRBJ1-1 provide the parts outside the CDR3, is KAGVTQTPRYLIKTRGQQVTLSCSPISGHRSVSWYQQTPGQGLQFLFEYFSETQRNKGNFPGRFSGRQFSNSRSEMNVSTLELGDSALYLCASSLGQGRSVVNTEAFFGQGTRLTVV.

V and J are TRBV12-5 and TRBJ1-2; the match to TRBD1 covers 11 bases. The CDR3 runs 14 residues. The ends lost 0 bases at V and 6 bases at J; junction bases unmatched: 0. CDR1 and CDR2 from the germline V gene are LGHNT and FRNRAP. This chain's CDR3 is CASGLVDRGHGYTF. For the CDR3, the DNA is TGTGCTAGTGGTTTGGTGGACAGGGGGCATGGCTACACCTTC. Variable domain in full (rest from reference TRBV12-5 and TRBJ1-2): DARVTQTPRHKVTEMGQEVTMRCQPILGHNTVFWYRQTMMQGLELLAYFRNRAPLDDSGMPKDRFSAEMPDATLATLKIQPSEPRDSAVYFCASGLVDRGHGYTFGSGTRLTVV.

J is TRBJ2-7 and V is TRBV28; 10 bases fit TRBD1. Germline V gene sequence: CDR1 MDHEN, CDR2 SYDVKM. The CDR3 covers 13 residues. The trim removed 6 bases at V and 3 bases at J, leaving 2 bases unmatched. The CDR3 nucleotides are TGTGCCAGCAGGACAGGGGGCCACTACGAGCAGTACTTC. Protein product: CASRTGGHYEQYF.

The rearrangement joins TRBV29-1 to TRBJ2-5; TRBD1 matches at 7 bases. The CDR3 covers 14 residues. Germline V lookup: CDR1 SQVTM, CDR2 ANQGSEA. V lost 1 base and J lost 4; bases outside the gene matches: 6. CDR3 loop: CSVEAPGQRETQYF. CDR3 in DNA: TGCAGCGTTGAAGCTCCGGGACAGAGAGAGACCCAGTACTTC.

J is TRBJ2-7 and V is TRBV18; 9 bases line up with TRBD1. The CDR3 has 14 residues. CDR1 is KGHSH and CDR2 is LQKENI in the germline V gene. V lost 8 bases and J lost 2; bases outside the gene matches: 7. CDR3 region: CASGAGTGTYEQYF. CDR3 bases: TGTGCCAGCGGAGCCGGGACAGGGACCTACGAGCAGTACTTC. Together with reference TRBV18 and TRBJ2-7, the CDR3 gives the full variable domain: NAGVMQNPRHLVRRRGQEARLRCSPMKGHSHVYWYRQLPEEGLKFMVYLQKENIIDESGMPKERFSAEFPKEGPSILRIQQVVRGDSAAYFCASGAGTGTYEQYFGPGTRLTVT.

The chain combines TRBV5-1 with TRBJ2-2, with D hard to call. Trimming cost V 5 bases and J 5 bases, with 13 bases left between them. Germline CDR1 SGHRS, CDR2 YFSETQ. CDR3 length: 14 residues. The CDR3 coding sequence is TGCGCCAGCAGTCTGGCAGGAAAAACCGGGGAGCTGTTTTTT. This encodes CASSLAGKTGELFF.

This sequence joins TRBV5-1 and TRBJ1-5, with a tentative D call TRBD1 (5 bases). Between the trimmed V and J ends, which lost 0 bases and 6 bases, there was a span of 13 bases. Germline assignment: CDR1 SGHRS and CDR2 YFSETQ. This CDR3 comprises 15 residues. CDR3 nucleotides: TGCGCCAGCAGCTTGGATGGGCAGGGAGGTCAGCCCCAGCATTTT. It specifies CASSLDGQGGQPQHF.

The chain has TRBV19 and TRBJ2-1; 7 bases agree with TRBD1. The CDR3 spans 13 residues. The V gene's germline CDR1 is LNHDA and CDR2 SQIVND (reference sequence). V lost 3 bases to trimming and J lost 8 bases; unmatched junction nucleotides: 4. The CDR3 loop reads CASSINRGYEQFF. CDR3 DNA sequence: TGTGCCAGTAGTATTAACAGGGGTTATGAGCAGTTCTTC.

The chain links TRBV27 to TRBJ2-1; 9 positions agree with TRBD2. CDR1 is MNHEY, CDR2 SMNVEV, per germline (reference sequence). V lost 4 bases and J lost 1; bases outside the gene matches: 5. The CDR3 runs to 16 residues. CDR3 in DNA: TGTGCCAGCAGTTACGGGCTAGCGGGATCCTACAATGAGCAGTTCTTC. Residues: CASSYGLAGSYNEQFF.

This chain links TRBV27 with TRBJ2-5; D unclear. The J call may be mistaken, given a closer DNA end match to TRBJ2-7. The CDR3 contains 13 residues. Germline CDR1 and CDR2: MNHEY and SMNVEV (reference sequence). CDR3 in amino acids: CASRPVISYEQYF. The CDR3 DNA sequence: TGTGCCAGCAGACCTGTGATTTCCTACGAGCAGTACTTC.

This clone has more than one count but fewer than ten. This CDR3 is also generated by other DNA sequences in the sample. J is TRBJ2-7 and V is TRBV28, with 11 bases identical to TRBD2. The J segment lost 3 bases and the V segment lost 6 bases, leaving 10 bases of the junction unmatched. The CDR3 has 16 amino acids. Germline V gives CDR1 MDHEN, CDR2 SYDVKM. The CDR3 DNA reads as TGTGCCAGCAGCTACCTCCCGGGACTAGCGGTCTACGAGCAGTACTTC. Translated: CASSYLPGLAVYEQYF.

The chain couples TRBV6-1 to TRBJ2-7; D is uncertain. CDR1 is MNHNS and CDR2 is SASEGT in the germline V gene. CDR3 size: 14 residues. Trimming left V 7 bases short and J 2 bases short, with 15 bases between. CDR3: CASNSHAGAYEQYF. DNA for the CDR3: TGTGCCAGCAACTCCCATGCAGGCGCCTACGAGCAGTACTTC.

The chain recombines TRBV6-6 with TRBJ2-1; maybe TRBD1 (6 bases). The germline V and J ends were trimmed by 0 bases and 10 bases, with 10 bases remaining between them. The CDR3 length is 13 residues. In germline, CDR1 is MNHNY, CDR2 SVGAGI (reference sequence). The CDR3 DNA reads as TGTGCCAGCAGTTACTCACAGGGTGACGAGCAGTTCTTC. Its protein is CASSYSQGDEQFF.

The chain couples TRBV27 to TRBJ2-1, with TRBD2 identical over 14 bases. The CDR3 contains 17 residues. Germline V gives CDR1 MNHEY, CDR2 SMNVEV (reference sequence). Germline trimming cut 5 bases from V and 3 bases from J; bases unmatched to any gene: 6. The CDR3 DNA reads as TGTGCCAGCAGTACGGGACTAGCGGGAGTCGGCTACAATGAGCAGTTCTTC. It yields the protein CASSTGLAGVGYNEQFF.

The chain employs TRBV28 and TRBJ1-5, with D maybe TRBD1 (5 bases). CDR1 is MDHEN and CDR2 is SYDVKM in the germline V gene. CDR3 length: 13 residues. Between the trimmed V and J ends, which lost 10 bases and 5 bases, there was a span of 15 bases. The CDR3 reads CAITIGGDQPQHF. In DNA form, the CDR3 reads TGTGCCATCACTATCGGGGGGGATCAGCCCCAGCATTTT.

This clone appeared a single time. The V call is TRBV18, the J call TRBJ2-1; D is perhaps TRBD1 (5 bases). The CDR3 is 14 amino acids. The V gene's germline CDR1 is KGHSH and CDR2 LQKENI. V was shortened by 0 bases and J by 6 bases, with 9 bases between the two germline ends. CDR3 in amino acids: CASSPPGLGNEQFF. The CDR3 region has the DNA TGTGCCAGCTCACCACCGGGGCTGGGCAATGAGCAGTTCTTC.